The next 31 T cell receptor beta chains were all read from a single sample in a study of OX40 agonist ivuxolimab in advanced cancers. Profiled with immunoSEQ multiplex PCR; TCRdb holds only in-frame clones, not every one. Among about 90,000 clones listed, approximately 91% were seen once. The specimen comprised CD4+ or CD8+ T cells sorted from blood, sampled in a trial of the OX40 agonist ivuxolimab. The receptors come from an adult with an advanced solid tumor such as melanoma, head and neck, liver or kidney cancer.

This chain uses TRBV7-6 with TRBJ2-1, with 7 bases matching TRBD2. Germline CDR1 SGHVS, CDR2 FNYEAQ. After removal of 2 bases from V and 5 bases from J, the junction contained 3 bases not matched to a gene. There are 14 residues in the CDR3. CDR3 sequence: CASSLSLADNEQFF. The CDR3 DNA reads as TGTGCCAGCAGCTTATCTCTAGCGGACAATGAGCAGTTCTTC.

The chain uses TRBV7-2 and TRBJ2-3, with 10 bases fitting TRBD2. V lost 4 bases to trimming and J lost 0 bases; unmatched junction nucleotides: 7. The CDR3 is made up of 17 amino acids. Germline lookup yields CDR1 SGHTA and CDR2 FQGNSA. This CDR3 is CASSSRTSGTSTDTQYF. CDR3 DNA: TGTGCCAGCAGCTCCCGGACTAGCGGAACTAGCACAGATACGCAGTATTTT.

The chain employs TRBV30 and TRBJ2-2, with 7 positions matching TRBD1. J was trimmed by 6 bases and V by 2 bases; bases with no gene match: 3. CDR1 is GTSNPN, CDR2 SVGIG, per germline (reference sequence). The CDR3 consists of 13 residues. The CDR3 nucleotides are TGTGCCTGGAGTTTCCAGGGGGCCGGGGAGCTGTTTTTT. It yields the protein CAWSFQGAGELFF.

The CDR3 nucleotides read TGTGCCACCCGGAGCGGGACAGGGTTTGGCTACACCTTC. This codes for CATRSGTGFGYTF. V is TRBV27 and J is TRBJ1-2; TRBD1 agrees at 9 bases. Germline V gene data show CDR1 as MNHEY and CDR2 as SMNVEV (reference sequence). The CDR3 extends over 13 amino acids. Trimming at V came to 10 bases and at J to 7 bases, leaving 10 bases not matched to a gene.

The V call is TRBV12-2, the J call TRBJ1-2. TRBV12-2 is a recognized pseudogene. CDR3 length equals 16 residues. CDR3 region: CASRLTGQFSNYGYTF. CDR3 coding DNA: TGTGCAAGTCGCTTAACGGGGCAGTTCTCTAACTATGGCTACACCTTC.

CDR3 in amino acids: CASSQPGLAGGELAKNIQYF. DNA of the CDR3: TGTGCCAGTAGCCAACCCGGACTAGCGGGAGGGGAACTAGCCAAAAACATTCAGTACTTC. This sequence joins TRBV19 and TRBJ2-4, with 15 bases fitting TRBD2. J lost 0 bases, V lost 6 bases, and 12 bases had no gene match. In germline, CDR1 is LNHDA, CDR2 SQIVND (reference sequence). The CDR3 runs to 20 residues.

The chain couples TRBV2 to TRBJ2-2; D is tentatively TRBD1 or TRBD2 (5 bases each). V lost 5 bases and J 5 bases, leaving 12 bases between the germline ends. Germline V gene lookup returns CDR1 SNHLY and CDR2 FYNNEI. The CDR3 contains 14 residues. CDR3 sequence (DNA): TGTGCCAGCAGTCAAGGGACCACAACCGGGGAGCTGTTTTTT. Translation gives CASSQGTTTGELFF.

The chain employs TRBV5-1 and TRBJ2-7; possible D gene TRBD2, 6 bases. CDR1 and CDR2 from the germline V gene are SGHRS and YFSETQ. Trimming took off 0 bases at V and 7 bases at J, with 14 bases between the two ends. The CDR3 is 14 amino acids. CDR3 residues: CASSLAGGIGEQYF. The CDR3 DNA reads TGCGCCAGCAGCTTGGCCGGGGGAATCGGGGAGCAGTACTTC. The full variable domain, in which reference TRBV5-1 and TRBJ2-7 provide the parts outside the CDR3, is KAGVTQTPRYLIKTRGQQVTLSCSPISGHRSVSWYQQTPGQGLQFLFEYFSETQRNKGNFPGRFSGRQFSNSRSEMNVSTLELGDSALYLCASSLAGGIGEQYFGPGTRLTVT.

This chain uses TRBV7-9 with TRBJ1-1; TRBD1 matches 7 bases. The CDR3 is 16 residues long. V lost 4 bases to trimming and J lost 2 bases; unmatched junction nucleotides: 10. Germline lookup yields CDR1 SEHNR and CDR2 FQNEAQ (reference sequence). CDR3 residues: CASSSGTVDLNTEAFF. The CDR3 bases are TGTGCCAGCAGCTCCGGGACAGTGGATTTAAACACTGAAGCTTTCTTT.

This chain uses TRBV19 with TRBJ1-5, with TRBD1 matching over 9 bases. V gave up 5 bases and J gave up 1 base; unmatched junction bases: 3. The CDR3 spans 15 residues. Germline V gives CDR1 LNHDA, CDR2 SQIVND (reference sequence). The chain's CDR3 is CASSWDRASNQPQHF. The CDR3 region has the DNA TGTGCCAGTAGTTGGGACAGGGCAAGCAATCAGCCCCAGCATTTT.

This sequence joins TRBV25-1 and TRBJ2-3; D not resolved. The V gene lost 10 bases and the J gene lost 7 bases, with 12 bases spanning the gap. Looked up from germline, CDR1 is MGHDK and CDR2 is SYGVNS. The CDR3 totals 11 residues. The CDR3 loop reads CATEDLNTQYF. Written as DNA, the CDR3 is TGTGCCACCGAAGACTTGAATACGCAGTATTTT.

The rearrangement joins TRBV7-9 to TRBJ2-7; D ambiguous. Trimming removed 1 base at V and 0 bases at J, with 7 bases between. Germline V gene lookup returns CDR1 SEHNR and CDR2 FQNEAQ (reference sequence). This CDR3 region has 14 residues. The CDR3 loop reads CASSLGWGSYEQYF. The CDR3 bases are TGTGCCAGCAGCTTAGGATGGGGCTCCTACGAGCAGTACTTC.

The chain recombines TRBV6-6 with TRBJ2-1; 7 nucleotides line up with TRBD2. The CDR3 contains 16 residues. Germline V lookup: CDR1 MNHNY, CDR2 SVGAGI (reference sequence). V shed 0 bases and J 6 bases; nucleotides not matched to a gene: 8. As DNA, the CDR3 is TGTGCCAGCAGTTACTCTCTTGGCGGGAGTTTCAATGAGCAGTTCTTC. Amino acid sequence: CASSYSLGGSFNEQFF.

The chain has TRBV6-5 and TRBJ2-2, with 7 bases aligning to TRBD1. Germline V gene data show CDR1 as MNHEY and CDR2 as SVGAGI. The junction had 4 bases not matched to a gene; V was cut back by 5 bases and J by 1 base. This CDR3 is built from 15 residues. The CDR3 region is CASSRRTGNTGELFF. CDR3 bases: TGTGCCAGCAGTCGCCGGACAGGGAACACCGGGGAGCTGTTTTTT.

This chain links TRBV19 with TRBJ2-7, with 8 positions matching TRBD1. CDR1 and CDR2 from the germline V gene are LNHDA and SQIVND (reference sequence). The CDR3 has 14 amino acids. V was clipped by 5 bases and J by 2 bases; unmatched bases: 5. CDR3 nucleotides: TGTGCCAGTAGTTTCGACAGGGGTCCCTACGAGCAGTACTTC. It specifies CASSFDRGPYEQYF.

The V gene is TRBV7-7, the J gene TRBJ2-6; TRBD1 agrees at 7 bases. CDR3 length equals 18 residues. Germline CDR1 SSHAT, CDR2 FNYEAQ (reference sequence). V trimming: 5 bases; J trimming: 2 bases; junction bases outside the gene matches: 12. In DNA, the CDR3 is TGTGCCAGCAGCCCGACCCCCGGACAGGTAGCTGGGGCCAACGTCCTGACTTTC. Translation gives CASSPTPGQVAGANVLTF.

This clone was seen only once. The CDR3 loop is CASSLEAAGNTIYF. CDR3 in DNA: TGCGCCAGCAGCTTGGAAGCAGCTGGAAACACCATATATTTT. The chain carries TRBV5-1 and TRBJ1-3, with unresolved D. There are 14 residues in the CDR3. Trimming shortened V by 0 bases and J by 2 bases, and 6 bases separated the two germline ends. Germline V gene lookup returns CDR1 SGHRS and CDR2 YFSETQ.

The V call is TRBV19, the J call TRBJ2-5; 7 positions agree with TRBD1. Trimming took 5 bases from V and 0 from J; bases not matched to a gene: 6. The germline V gene encodes CDR1 LNHDA and CDR2 SQIVND (reference sequence). The CDR3 is 15 amino acids. The CDR3 loop reads CASSGNRGHQETQYF. The CDR3 bases are TGTGCCAGTAGTGGGAACAGGGGTCACCAAGAGACCCAGTACTTC.

The table lists this clone with a count of one. V gene TRBV18 combines with J gene TRBJ1-5, with TRBD1 identical over 12 bases. The CDR3 totals 15 residues. Losses at the gene ends were 8 bases for V and 6 bases for J; bases not matched to a gene: 8. Germline lookup yields CDR1 KGHSH and CDR2 LQKENI. The CDR3 loop is CASATGTGGFQPQHF. The CDR3 DNA reads as TGTGCCAGCGCAACCGGGACAGGGGGCTTTCAGCCCCAGCATTTT.

V and J are TRBV28 and TRBJ1-5, with D possibly TRBD1 on 6 matching bases. Germline CDR1 MDHEN, CDR2 SYDVKM. CDR3 length equals 15 residues. V dropped 6 bases and J dropped 5 bases, with 17 bases sitting between them. The CDR3 DNA follows: TGTGCCAGCAGATCCCAGGGGTTAAGGGATCAGCCCCAGCATTTT. Translated, it gives CASRSQGLRDQPQHF. Combining the CDR3 with reference TRBV28 and TRBJ1-5 gives the whole variable domain DVKVTQSSRYLVKRTGEKVFLECVQDMDHENMFWYRQDPGLGLRLIYFSYDVKMKEKGDIPEGYSVSREKKERFSLILESASTNQTSMYLCASRSQGLRDQPQHFGDGTRLSIL.

This clone was observed a handful of times. The chain recombines TRBV7-2 with TRBJ2-1; unclear D gene. Germline CDR1 and CDR2: SGHTA and FQGNSA. V dropped 5 bases and J dropped 3 bases, with 17 bases sitting between them. This CDR3 is 16 amino acids long. This CDR3 is CASSTSRAAHYNEQFF. The CDR3 DNA reads TGTGCCAGCAGCACCTCTCGGGCGGCACACTACAATGAGCAGTTCTTC.

This chain links TRBV2 with TRBJ2-7; tentatively, D is TRBD1 (6 bases). The germline CDR1 and CDR2 sequences are SNHLY and FYNNEI. V dropped 7 bases and J dropped 4 bases, with 17 bases sitting between them. The CDR3 is 14 amino acids. CDR3 nucleotides: TGTGCCAGCACTCCGGCACAGGGAGTTTACGAGCAGTACTTC. Amino acids: CASTPAQGVYEQYF. Using reference TRBV2 and TRBJ2-7 for the parts outside the CDR3, the full variable domain is EPEVTQTPSHQVTQMGQEVILRCVPISNHLYFYWYRQILGQKVEFLVSFYNNEISEKSEIFDDQFSVERPDGSNFTLKIRSTKLEDSAMYFCASTPAQGVYEQYFGPGTRLTVT.

The chain has TRBV28 and TRBJ2-1, with 9 bases aligning to TRBD2. V shed 4 bases and J 4 bases; nucleotides not matched to a gene: 5. The germline V gene has CDR1 MDHEN and CDR2 SYDVKM. The CDR3 consists of 15 residues. The CDR3 loop reads CASSSPGLAYNEQFF. CDR3 sequence (DNA): TGTGCCAGCAGTTCCCCAGGACTAGCGTACAATGAGCAGTTCTTC. Based on the CDR3 plus reference TRBV28 and TRBJ2-1, the full variable domain is DVKVTQSSRYLVKRTGEKVFLECVQDMDHENMFWYRQDPGLGLRLIYFSYDVKMKEKGDIPEGYSVSREKKERFSLILESASTNQTSMYLCASSSPGLAYNEQFFGPGTRLTVL.

V gene TRBV18 combines with J gene TRBJ2-1; 9 nucleotides agree with TRBD1. CDR1 is KGHSH and CDR2 is LQKENI in the germline V gene. The CDR3 is 16 amino acids. V shed 3 bases, J shed 8 bases, and the junction held 11 bases outside the gene matches. The CDR3 loop reads CASSPWDRAPAHEQFF. CDR3 DNA sequence: TGTGCCAGCTCACCCTGGGACAGGGCGCCGGCCCATGAGCAGTTCTTC.

This clone was detected only a few times. The chain recombines TRBV4-2 with TRBJ1-3; TRBD1 agrees at 7 bases. Trimming removed 3 bases from V and 2 bases from J; junction bases left unmatched: 1. CDR1 and CDR2 (germline): LGHNA, YNFKEQ. The CDR3 covers 14 residues. CDR3: CASSHDRAGNTIYF. The CDR3 DNA reads as TGTGCCAGCAGCCACGACAGGGCTGGAAACACCATATATTTT.

This clone has just one count. The chain carries TRBV27 and TRBJ1-5, with D hard to call. Per germline, CDR1 MNHEY and CDR2 SMNVEV (reference sequence). CDR3 length: 16 residues. Trimming took 5 bases from V and 0 from J, leaving 14 bases between them. CDR3 protein: CASSPRVSHSNQPQHF. Here the CDR3 DNA reads TGTGCCAGCAGTCCCCGGGTCAGCCATAGCAATCAGCCCCAGCATTTT.

This clone was observed once. The CDR3 spells CAISGTGPNEQYF. The CDR3 nucleotides are TGTGCCATCAGTGGCACAGGGCCTAACGAGCAGTACTTC. The gene calls are TRBV10-3 and TRBJ2-7, with D possibly matching TRBD1 (6 bases). V lost 4 bases to trimming and J lost 5 bases, with 12 bases between them. This CDR3 is 13 amino acids long. The germline V gene encodes CDR1 ENHRY and CDR2 SYGVKD.

This chain connects TRBV6-6 to TRBJ2-5; maybe TRBD2 (5 bases). V lost 8 bases, J lost 4 bases, and 11 bases lay in between. In germline, CDR1 is MNHNY, CDR2 SVGAGI (reference sequence). The length of the CDR3 is 12 residues. CDR3 in amino acids: CASLVRGETQYF. DNA for the CDR3: TGTGCCAGCTTGGTCCGGGGAGAGACCCAGTACTTC.

This chain uses TRBV7-2 with TRBJ2-7; D gene ambiguous. Germline V gives CDR1 SGHTA, CDR2 FQGNSA. This CDR3 spans 13 amino acids. Trimming took 1 base from V and 3 from J, leaving 7 bases between them. The CDR3 sequence is CASSLVGYYEQYF. As DNA, the CDR3 is TGTGCCAGCAGCTTAGTGGGTTACTACGAGCAGTACTTC.

The sample holds one count of this clone. The chain joins TRBV19 to TRBJ1-1; TRBD1 matches 10 bases. The CDR3 has 16 amino acids. Germline loops: CDR1 LNHDA, CDR2 SQIVND (reference sequence). V lost 4 bases, J lost 1 base, and 6 bases stayed unmatched. CDR3 DNA sequence: TGTGCCAGTAGTAGGGACAGGGGCGACGGGAACACTGAAGCTTTCTTT. It specifies CASSRDRGDGNTEAFF.

The genes are TRBV6-1 and TRBJ1-5, with TRBD1 identical over 8 bases. V shed 6 bases, J shed 5 bases, and the junction held 0 bases outside the gene matches. CDR1 and CDR2 from the germline V gene are MNHNS and SASEGT. The CDR3 runs to 12 residues. The CDR3 nucleotides are TGTGCCAGCAGGGACAGGGATCAGCCCCAGCATTTT. Residues: CASRDRDQPQHF.